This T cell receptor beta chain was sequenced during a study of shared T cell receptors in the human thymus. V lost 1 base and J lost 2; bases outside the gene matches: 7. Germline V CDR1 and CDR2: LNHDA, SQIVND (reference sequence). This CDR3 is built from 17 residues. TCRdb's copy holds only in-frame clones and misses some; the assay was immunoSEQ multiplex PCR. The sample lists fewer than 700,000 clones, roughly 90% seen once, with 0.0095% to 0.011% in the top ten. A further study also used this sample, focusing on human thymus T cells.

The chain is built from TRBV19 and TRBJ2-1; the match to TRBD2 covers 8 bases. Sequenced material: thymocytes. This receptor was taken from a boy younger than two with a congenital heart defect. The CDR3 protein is CASSIAPTSGTYNEQFF. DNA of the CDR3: TGTGCCAGTAGTATAGCCCCCACTAGCGGCACCTACAATGAGCAGTTCTTC.